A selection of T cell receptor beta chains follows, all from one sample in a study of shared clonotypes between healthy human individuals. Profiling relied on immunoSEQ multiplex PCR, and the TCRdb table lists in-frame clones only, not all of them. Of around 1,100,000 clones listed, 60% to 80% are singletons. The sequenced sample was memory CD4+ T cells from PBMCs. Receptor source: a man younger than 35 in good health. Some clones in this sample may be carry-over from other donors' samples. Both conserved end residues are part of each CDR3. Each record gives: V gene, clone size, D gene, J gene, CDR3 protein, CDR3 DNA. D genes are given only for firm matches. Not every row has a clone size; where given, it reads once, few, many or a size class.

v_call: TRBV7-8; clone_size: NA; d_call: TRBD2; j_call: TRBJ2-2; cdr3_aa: CASSLERTSGVGTGELFF; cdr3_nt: TGTGCCAGCAGCCTAGAACGGACTAGCGGGGTCGGCACCGGGGAGCTGTTTTTT
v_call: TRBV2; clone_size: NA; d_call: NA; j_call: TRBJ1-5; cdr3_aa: CASSDEAAGQPQHF; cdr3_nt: TGTGCCAGCAGTGACGAGGCCGCAGGGCAGCCCCAGCATTTT
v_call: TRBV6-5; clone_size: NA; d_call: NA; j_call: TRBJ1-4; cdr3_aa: CASRPGLKNEKLFF; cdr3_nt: TGTGCCAGCAGGCCGGGGCTTAAAAATGAAAAACTGTTTTTT
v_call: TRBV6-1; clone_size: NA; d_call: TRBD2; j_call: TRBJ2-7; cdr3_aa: CASSHDLSGTYEQYF; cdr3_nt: TGTGCCAGCAGCCATGATTTGAGCGGGACCTACGAGCAGTACTTC
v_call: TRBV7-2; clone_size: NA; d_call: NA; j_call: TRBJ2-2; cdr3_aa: CASSLVPSDRTGELFF; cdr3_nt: TGTGCCAGCAGCTTAGTCCCTAGCGATCGCACCGGGGAGCTGTTTTTT
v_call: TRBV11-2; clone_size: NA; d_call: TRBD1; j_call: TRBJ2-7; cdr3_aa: CASSLGTGTYEQYF; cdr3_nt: TGTGCCAGCAGCCTCGGGACAGGGACCTACGAGCAGTACTTC
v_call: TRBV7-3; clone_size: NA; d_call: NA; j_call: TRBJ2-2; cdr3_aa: CASSALGGDAGELFF; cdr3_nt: TGTGCCAGCAGCGCACTAGGAGGGGACGCCGGGGAGCTGTTTTTT
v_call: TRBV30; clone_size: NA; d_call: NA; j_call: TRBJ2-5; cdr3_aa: CAWGLGVPVQETQYF; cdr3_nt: TGTGCCTGGGGGCTGGGGGTTCCTGTACAAGAGACCCAGTACTTC
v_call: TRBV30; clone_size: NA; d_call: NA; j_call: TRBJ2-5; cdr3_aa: CFSGQETQYF; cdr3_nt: TGTTTTAGCGGCCAAGAGACCCAGTACTTC
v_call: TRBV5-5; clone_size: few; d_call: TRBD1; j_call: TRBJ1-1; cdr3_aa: CASSPRDRLNTEAFF; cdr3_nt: TGTGCCAGCAGCCCTCGGGACAGGCTGAACACTGAAGCTTTCTTT
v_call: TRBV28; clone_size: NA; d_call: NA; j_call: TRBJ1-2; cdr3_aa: CASSLENYGYTF; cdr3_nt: TGTGCCAGCAGTTTAGAGAACTATGGCTACACCTTC
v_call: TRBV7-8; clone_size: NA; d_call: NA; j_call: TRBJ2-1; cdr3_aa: CASSLGLISYNEQFF; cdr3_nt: TGTGCCAGCAGCTTAGGACTCATCTCCTACAATGAGCAGTTCTTC
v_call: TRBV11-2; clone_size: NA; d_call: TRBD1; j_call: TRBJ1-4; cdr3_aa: CASSLGQSNEKLFF; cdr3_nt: TGTGCCAGCAGCCTGGGACAGAGTAATGAAAAACTGTTTTTT
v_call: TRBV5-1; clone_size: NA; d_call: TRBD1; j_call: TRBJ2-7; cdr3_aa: CASRIQGPLYEQYF; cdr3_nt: TGCGCCAGCAGGATACAGGGGCCCCTTTACGAGCAGTACTTC
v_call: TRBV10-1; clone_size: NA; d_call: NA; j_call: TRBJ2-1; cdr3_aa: CASSEGVYNEQFF; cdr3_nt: TGCGCCAGCAGTGAGGGAGTCTACAATGAGCAGTTCTTC
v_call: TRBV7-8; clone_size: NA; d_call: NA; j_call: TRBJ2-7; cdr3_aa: CASSLKETVYEQYF; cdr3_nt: TGTGCCAGCAGCCTGAAAGAGACAGTTTACGAGCAGTACTTC
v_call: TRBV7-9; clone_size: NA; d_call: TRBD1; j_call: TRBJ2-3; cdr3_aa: CASSPDRGYTDTQYF; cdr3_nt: TGTGCCAGCAGCCCGGACAGGGGTTACACAGATACGCAGTATTTT
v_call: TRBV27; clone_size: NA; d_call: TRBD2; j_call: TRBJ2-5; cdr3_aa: CASSGRLGGETQYF; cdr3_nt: TGTGCCAGCAGTGGCAGACTGGGGGGGGAGACCCAGTACTTC
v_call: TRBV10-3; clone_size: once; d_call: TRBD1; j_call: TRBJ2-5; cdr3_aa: CAISDWGQDQETQYF; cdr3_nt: TGTGCCATCAGTGACTGGGGACAGGACCAAGAGACCCAGTACTTC
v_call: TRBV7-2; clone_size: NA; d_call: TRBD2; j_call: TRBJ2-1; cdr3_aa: CASSPGLADYNEQFF; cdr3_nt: TGTGCCAGCAGCCCGGGACTAGCGGACTACAATGAGCAGTTCTTC
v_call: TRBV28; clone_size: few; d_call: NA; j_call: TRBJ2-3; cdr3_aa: CASSSLGGGADTQYF; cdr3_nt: TGTGCCAGCAGTTCCCTCGGCGGAGGGGCAGATACGCAGTATTTT
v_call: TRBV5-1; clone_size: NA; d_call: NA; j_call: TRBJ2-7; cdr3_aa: CASSVDWKNYEQYF; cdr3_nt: TGCGCCAGCAGCGTGGACTGGAAGAACTACGAGCAGTACTTC
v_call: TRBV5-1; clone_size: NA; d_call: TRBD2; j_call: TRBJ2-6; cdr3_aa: CASSPLPGTGRAGANVLTF; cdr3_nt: TGCGCCAGCAGCCCCCTGCCTGGTACCGGGAGGGCTGGGGCCAACGTCCTGACTTTC
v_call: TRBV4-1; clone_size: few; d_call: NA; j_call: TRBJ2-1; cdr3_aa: CASSQVASKGFREQFF; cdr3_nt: TGCGCCAGCAGCCAAGTTGCCAGTAAGGGCTTTCGTGAGCAGTTCTTC
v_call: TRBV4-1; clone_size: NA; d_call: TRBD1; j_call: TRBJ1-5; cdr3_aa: CASSQRTGYNQPQHF; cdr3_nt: TGCGCCAGCAGCCAAAGGACAGGGTACAATCAGCCCCAGCATTTT
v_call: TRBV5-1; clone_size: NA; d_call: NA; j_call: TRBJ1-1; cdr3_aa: CASSLSGAADTEAFF; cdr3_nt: TGCGCCAGCAGCTTATCAGGGGCCGCGGACACTGAAGCTTTCTTT
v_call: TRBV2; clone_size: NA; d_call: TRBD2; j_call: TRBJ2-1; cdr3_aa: CASSVRTSGKSEQFF; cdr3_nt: TGTGCCAGCAGTGTACGGACTAGCGGTAAGAGTGAGCAGTTCTTC
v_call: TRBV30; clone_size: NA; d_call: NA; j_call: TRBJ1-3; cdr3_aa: CAWSTRQTEGNTIYF; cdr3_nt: TGTGCCTGGAGTACCCGGCAGACGGAAGGAAACACCATATATTTT
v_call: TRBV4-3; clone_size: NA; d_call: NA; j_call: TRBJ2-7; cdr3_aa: CASSLGMGPTKPYEQYF; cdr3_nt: TGCGCCAGCAGCCTCGGGATGGGTCCAACGAAACCCTACGAGCAGTACTTC
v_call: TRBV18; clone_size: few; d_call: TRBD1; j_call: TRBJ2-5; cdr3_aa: CASSQGAVETQYF; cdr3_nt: TGTGCCAGCTCACAGGGGGCGGTGGAGACCCAGTACTTC
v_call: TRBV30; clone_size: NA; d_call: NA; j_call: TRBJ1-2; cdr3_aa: CAWSVEENYGYTF; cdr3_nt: TGTGCCTGGAGTGTAGAGGAGAACTATGGCTACACCTTC
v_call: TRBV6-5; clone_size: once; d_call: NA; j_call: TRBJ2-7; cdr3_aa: CASREAVGGEQYF; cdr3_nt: TGTGCCAGCAGGGAGGCGGTGGGGGGCGAGCAGTACTTC
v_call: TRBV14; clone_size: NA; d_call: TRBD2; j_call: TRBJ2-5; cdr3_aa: CASSQAGTKRETQYF; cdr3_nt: TGTGCCAGCAGCCAAGCCGGGACTAAAAGGGAGACCCAGTACTTC
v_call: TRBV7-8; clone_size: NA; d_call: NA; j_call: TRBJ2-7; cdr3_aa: CASSSERGRSYEQYF; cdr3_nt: TGTGCCAGCAGCTCCGAAAGAGGGAGGTCCTACGAGCAGTACTTC
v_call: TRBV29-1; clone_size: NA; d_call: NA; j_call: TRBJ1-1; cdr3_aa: CSVEAQQASEAFF; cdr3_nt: TGCAGCGTTGAAGCGCAACAGGCTTCTGAAGCTTTCTTT
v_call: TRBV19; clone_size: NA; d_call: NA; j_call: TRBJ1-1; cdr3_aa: CASSPLQGRLNTEAFF; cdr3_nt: TGTGCCAGTAGTCCCCTCCAGGGACGGTTGAACACTGAAGCTTTCTTT
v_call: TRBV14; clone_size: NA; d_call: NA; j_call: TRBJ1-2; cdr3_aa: CASSHINRDGYTF; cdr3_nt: TGTGCCAGCAGCCACATTAACAGGGACGGCTACACCTTC
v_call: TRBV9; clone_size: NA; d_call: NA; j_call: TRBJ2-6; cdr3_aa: CASSAPGANVLTF; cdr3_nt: TGTGCCAGCAGCGCACCTGGGGCCAACGTCCTGACTTTC
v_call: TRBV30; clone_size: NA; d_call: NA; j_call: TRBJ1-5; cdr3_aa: CAWSSDVSNQPQHF; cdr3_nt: TGTGCCTGGAGCTCTGACGTTAGCAATCAGCCCCAGCATTTT
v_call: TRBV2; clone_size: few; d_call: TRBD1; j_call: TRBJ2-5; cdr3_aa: CASTLTGTGKETQYF; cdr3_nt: TGTGCCAGCACCCTGACCGGGACAGGGAAAGAGACCCAGTACTTC
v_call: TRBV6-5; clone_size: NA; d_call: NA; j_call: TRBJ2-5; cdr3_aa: CASRRTEQETQYF; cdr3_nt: TGTGCCAGCAGGAGAACGGAGCAAGAGACCCAGTACTTC
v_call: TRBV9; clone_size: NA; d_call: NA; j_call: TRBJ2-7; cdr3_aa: CASSPQGSSYEQYF; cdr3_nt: TGTGCCAGCAGCCCTCAGGGGAGCTCCTACGAGCAGTACTTC
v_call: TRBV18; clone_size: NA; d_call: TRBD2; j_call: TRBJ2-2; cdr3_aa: CASSSGLAGGTGELFF; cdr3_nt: TGTGCCAGCTCTTCCGGACTAGCGGGAGGCACCGGGGAGCTGTTTTTT
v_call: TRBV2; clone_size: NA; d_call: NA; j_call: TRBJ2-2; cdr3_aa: CASSVQGGGELFF; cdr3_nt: TGTGCCAGCAGTGTACAGGGCGGCGGGGAGCTGTTTTTT
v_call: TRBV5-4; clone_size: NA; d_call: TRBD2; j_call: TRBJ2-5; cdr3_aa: CASTMGLAEETQYF; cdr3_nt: TGTGCCAGCACCATGGGACTAGCCGAAGAGACCCAGTACTTC